This T cell receptor beta chain appears in the sequencing data of a study of blood T cell repertoires in COVID-19. About the research overall: COVID-19 samples, acute and convalescent, were from the United States, Italy and Spain. PBMCs, B-cell-depleted T cells, or T cells were the source of the cDNA or gDNA that made up the material.

As handled by the study authors: Amplifying reference gene primers gave estimates of nucleated cell counts. The protocol was immunoSEQ multiplex PCR, while the TCRdb copy is restricted to in-frame clones and leaves out a portion. The V and J calls and clone size were taken over from that table, and D and trimming were inferred from the DNA. The data hold roughly 170,000 clones, with approximately 85% observed a single time. V was shortened by 2 bases and J by 4 bases, with 9 bases between the two germline ends. The CDR3 has 14 residues. CDR1 and CDR2 from the germline V gene are SGHVS and FNYEAQ. Sequencing input: peripheral blood. This rearrangement joins TRBV7-6 to TRBJ1-5, with unresolved D. This TCR was recovered from a man in his sixties who had recovered from COVID-19. CDR3 residues: CASSLTAENQPQHF. CDR3 bases: TGTGCCAGCAGCTTAACCGCGGAAAATCAGCCCCAGCATTTT.